This T cell receptor beta chain is drawn from a study of blood T cell repertoires in COVID-19. Study background: Acute and convalescent COVID-19 specimens originated in the United States, Italy and Spain.

Germline CDR1 and CDR2: MDHEN and SYDVKM. This CDR3 has 18 residues. Deletions cut 3 bases from V and 0 bases from J, with 18 bases between. Only in-frame clones appear in the TCRdb table, and some are missing; sequencing was by immunoSEQ multiplex PCR. Among 110,000 or so clones listed, about 74% were seen once. Sequencing used peripheral blood. V usage is TRBV28 and J usage is TRBJ2-4; TRBD2 is a possible D gene (5 bases). The TCR originated in an older man with acute or convalescent COVID-19. The CDR3 DNA reads TGTGCCAGCAGTTTCGGTGCATGGAGGCCAATAGCCAAAAACATTCAGTACTTC. This gives the protein CASSFGAWRPIAKNIQYF.